These 12 T cell receptor beta chains were all obtained from the same sample, sequenced in a study of OX40 agonist ivuxolimab in advanced cancers. TCRdb's copy holds only in-frame clones and misses some; the assay was immunoSEQ multiplex PCR. The sample shows tens of thousands of clones, 80% to 95% of them seen only once. Sequencing was performed on CD4+ or CD8+ T cells sorted from blood, taken in a trial of the OX40 agonist ivuxolimab. The receptors derive from an adult with an advanced solid tumor such as melanoma, head and neck, liver or kidney cancer.

This clone appeared a few times. The chain has TRBV5-1 and TRBJ2-5; possibly TRBD2 for D (7 bases). The CDR3 covers 15 residues. Trimming stripped 0 bases from V and 5 bases from J, with 14 bases between. The germline gives CDR1 SGHRS, CDR2 YFSETQ. CDR3 nucleotide sequence: TGCGCCAGCAGCTTGGGCGGGGGCCAGACGGAGACCCAGTACTTC. Protein product: CASSLGGGQTETQYF.

The J gene is TRBJ2-7, the V gene TRBV6-1, with TRBD1 matching over 8 bases. V was clipped by 7 bases and J by 4 bases; unmatched bases: 6. Looked up from germline, CDR1 is MNHNS and CDR2 is SASEGT. The CDR3 is 13 residues long. The CDR3 reads CASTQDREYEQYF. CDR3 DNA: TGTGCCAGCACCCAGGACAGGGAATACGAGCAGTACTTC.

CDR3 nucleotides: TGTGCCAGCAGCCCAACGGGGGTCTATGGCTACACCTTC. Its translation is CASSPTGVYGYTF. This chain connects TRBV5-6 to TRBJ1-2, with D perhaps TRBD1 (5 bases). Germline V gives CDR1 SGHDT, CDR2 YYEEEE. The V and J ends lost 4 bases and 4 bases respectively, with 11 bases between them. The CDR3 consists of 13 residues.

The gene calls are TRBV28 and TRBJ1-4, with D unresolved. Trimming pared 6 bases from V and 7 bases from J, leaving 3 bases between. Germline assignment: CDR1 MDHEN and CDR2 SYDVKM. The CDR3 contains 10 residues. Written as DNA, the CDR3 is TGTGCCAGCAGGGGTGAAAAACTGTTTTTT. It translates to CASRGEKLFF.

The chain has TRBV4-1 and TRBJ2-2; 7 bases match TRBD2. The germline V gene encodes CDR1 MGHRA and CDR2 YSYEKL. Trimming removed 1 base from V and 6 bases from J; junction bases left unmatched: 8. The length of the CDR3 is 16 residues. The CDR3 reads CASSQGTSGVSGELFF. For the CDR3, the DNA is TGCGCCAGCAGCCAAGGGACCAGCGGGGTGTCCGGGGAGCTGTTTTTT.

V and J are TRBV14 and TRBJ1-1; D remains ambiguous. CDR1 is SGHDN, CDR2 FVKESK, per germline. The CDR3 length is 14 residues. V was cut by 4 bases and J by 0 bases, with 9 bases left in between. The CDR3 here is CASSLGFMNTEAFF. DNA of the CDR3: TGTGCCAGCAGCCTGGGCTTTATGAACACTGAAGCTTTCTTT.

In its sample, this clone was seen once. The J gene is TRBJ2-1, the V gene TRBV27; 8 nucleotides line up with TRBD2. From germline, CDR1 is MNHEY and CDR2 SMNVEV (reference sequence). The CDR3 length is 16 residues. V trimming: 3 bases; J trimming: 6 bases; junction bases outside the gene matches: 10. The chain's CDR3 is CASSFLSGSDSNEQFF. The CDR3 DNA reads as TGTGCCAGCAGTTTCCTGAGCGGGAGTGATAGCAATGAGCAGTTCTTC.

For the CDR3, the DNA is TGCGCCAGCAGCCCAAGGCAGGACCCAAGCGGGAACACCATATATTTT. Encoded protein: CASSPRQDPSGNTIYF. The chain carries TRBV4-1 and TRBJ1-3; no firm D call. Germline V lookup: CDR1 MGHRA, CDR2 YSYEKL. This CDR3 is built from 16 residues. Deletions cut 4 bases from V and 7 bases from J, with 20 bases between.

This sequence joins TRBV18 and TRBJ2-3, with D hard to call. Germline V lookup: CDR1 KGHSH, CDR2 LQKENI. V lost 5 bases and J lost 0, with 9 bases in between. The CDR3 extends over 14 amino acids. Here the CDR3 DNA reads TGTGCCAGCTCATTGAGCGCCAGCACAGATACGCAGTATTTT. Protein sequence: CASSLSASTDTQYF.

This chain connects TRBV28 to TRBJ1-3; weak D call: TRBD1 (6 bases). From germline, CDR1 is MDHEN and CDR2 SYDVKM. The V and J ends lost 2 bases and 0 bases respectively, with 11 bases between them. The CDR3 loop spans 16 amino acids. CDR3 nucleotide sequence: TGTGCCAGCAGTTTAGGTGGGGGGCACTCTGGAAACACCATATATTTT. This translates into CASSLGGGHSGNTIYF.

This clone appeared a single time. The chain employs TRBV15 and TRBJ2-7; 10 nucleotides line up with TRBD1. The V gene's germline CDR1 is LNHNV and CDR2 YYDKDF (reference sequence). The CDR3 has 15 amino acids. Germline trimming cut 5 bases from V and 2 bases from J; bases unmatched to any gene: 6. The CDR3 nucleotides are TGTGCCACCAGCCAATTGACAGGGGGCACCTACGAGCAGTACTTC. The encoded protein is CATSQLTGGTYEQYF.

The chain employs TRBV5-1 and TRBJ2-3; 12 bases are shared with TRBD1. V was clipped by 4 bases and J by 8 bases; unmatched bases: 8. The CDR3 is 15 amino acids. Germline CDR1 reads SGHRS; CDR2 reads YFSETQ. CDR3 amino acids: CASSPRDRGQVTQYF. The CDR3 coding sequence is TGCGCCAGCAGCCCGCGGGACAGGGGGCAAGTTACGCAGTATTTT. Variable domain in full (rest from reference TRBV5-1 and TRBJ2-3): KAGVTQTPRYLIKTRGQQVTLSCSPISGHRSVSWYQQTPGQGLQFLFEYFSETQRNKGNFPGRFSGRQFSNSRSEMNVSTLELGDSALYLCASSPRDRGQVTQYFGPGTRLTVL.